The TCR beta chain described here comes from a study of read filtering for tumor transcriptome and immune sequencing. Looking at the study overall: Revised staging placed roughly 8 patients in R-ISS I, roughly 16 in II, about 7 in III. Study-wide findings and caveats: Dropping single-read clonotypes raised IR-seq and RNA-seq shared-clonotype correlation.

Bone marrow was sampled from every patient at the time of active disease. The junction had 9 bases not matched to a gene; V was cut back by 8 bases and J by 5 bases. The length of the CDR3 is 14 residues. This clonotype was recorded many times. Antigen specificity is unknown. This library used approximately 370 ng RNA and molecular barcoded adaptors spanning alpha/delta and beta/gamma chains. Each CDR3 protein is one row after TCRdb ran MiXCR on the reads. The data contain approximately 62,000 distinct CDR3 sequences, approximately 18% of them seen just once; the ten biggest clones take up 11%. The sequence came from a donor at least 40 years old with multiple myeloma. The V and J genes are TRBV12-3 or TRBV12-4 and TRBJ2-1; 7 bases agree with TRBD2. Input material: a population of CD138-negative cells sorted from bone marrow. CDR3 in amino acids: CASGRGGYNNEQFF. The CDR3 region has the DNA TGTGCCAGCGGTCGCGGGGGTTACAACAATGAGCAGTTCTTC.